Listed below are T cell receptor beta chains from one sample, sequenced in a study of blood T cell repertoires in COVID-19. Sequencing used immunoSEQ multiplex PCR; TCRdb keeps in-frame clones, though not all of them. The sample has 350,000 to 450,000 clones, around 85% seen once. Source material: peripheral blood. These receptors all stem from a woman in her late teens or twenties with acute or convalescent COVID-19. Each CDR3 is given with its conserved first and last residue. A D gene is named only where the DNA matches it firmly. Where a row states a size, it is once, few, many or the class of an expanded clone; other rows omit it.

CDR3 DNA	CDR3 protein	D gene	V gene	J gene	clone size
TGCGCCAGCAGTGAGTCAGCAGCGGGGGAGTACACCATATATTTT	CASSESAAGEYTIYF	NA	TRBV10-2	TRBJ1-3	NA
TGCGCCAGCAGCTTGACCGGGACAGGGGAGGACTATGGCTACACCTTC	CASSLTGTGEDYGYTF	TRBD1	TRBV5-1	TRBJ1-2	once
TGTGCCTGGAGTTTTCAAGGGGATCAGCCCCAGCATTTT	CAWSFQGDQPQHF	NA	TRBV30	TRBJ1-5	NA
TGTGCCAGCAGCTTATCGGGGACAGGACTTGGAGCGAATTCACCCCTCCACTTT	CASSLSGTGLGANSPLHF	TRBD1	TRBV7-8	TRBJ1-6	NA
TGTGCCAGCAGCTTGGCCCTGGGGAGGACCGGGGAGCTGTTTTTT	CASSLALGRTGELFF	NA	TRBV5-6	TRBJ2-2	NA
TGTGCCAGCAGTGGATCCGGGACAGCGTACAATGAGCAGTTCTTC	CASSGSGTAYNEQFF	TRBD1	TRBV25-1	TRBJ2-1	NA
TGTGCCAGTAGTATCAAGGGGCAGGGGAACCAGCCCCAGCATTTT	CASSIKGQGNQPQHF	NA	TRBV19	TRBJ1-5	NA
TGTGCCAGCAGTCGCTTGACAGCTACGGTTATGAACACTGAAGCTTTCTTT	CASSRLTATVMNTEAFF	NA	TRBV27	TRBJ1-1	NA
TGTGCCACCAGTGATTTCGACAGTGGCGAGCAGTACTTC	CATSDFDSGEQYF	NA	TRBV24-1	TRBJ2-7	NA
TGCGCCAGCAGTCAATTCAGGACTAGTGTCAATCGGTCCTACAATGAGCAGTTCTTC	CASSQFRTSVNRSYNEQFF	TRBD2	TRBV23-1	TRBJ2-1	NA
TGTGCCAGCAGCCAAGTCCGGACTAGCAATGAGCAGTTCTTC	CASSQVRTSNEQFF	TRBD2	TRBV3-1/TRBV3-2	TRBJ2-1	NA
TGTGCCAGCAGCTTATTTGAGACAGTCCGTGGCTACACCTTC	CASSLFETVRGYTF	NA	TRBV7-9	TRBJ1-2	NA
TGTGCCAGCAGCTTAGGTACTAGCGGGGAAGGGGAGCAGTACTTC	CASSLGTSGEGEQYF	TRBD2	TRBV11-2	TRBJ2-7	NA
TGTGCCAGCAGCCCTAGCGGGATCTCCTACAATGAGCAGTTCTTC	CASSPSGISYNEQFF	TRBD2	TRBV28	TRBJ2-1	NA
TGCGCCAGCAGCTCCTCCTGGGGCCCTTCCTCCGGGGAGCTGTTTTTT	CASSSSWGPSSGELFF	NA	TRBV5-1	TRBJ2-2	NA
TGTGCCAGCAGCGGCTACGGGACCGGGGAGCTGTTTTTT	CASSGYGTGELFF	NA	TRBV2	TRBJ2-2	NA
TGTGCCAGCAGCTTGGACGGGGGAATCTACGAGCAGTACTTC	CASSLDGGIYEQYF	NA	TRBV7-9	TRBJ2-7	NA
TGCGCCAGCAGCTTAAGGACTAGCGGAGAGACCCAGTACTTC	CASSLRTSGETQYF	TRBD2	TRBV5-1	TRBJ2-5	few
TGTGCCAGCAGTCCGTCGGACAGGGGAGCTGATGAGCAGTTCTTC	CASSPSDRGADEQFF	TRBD1	TRBV6-4	TRBJ2-1	NA
TGTGCCAGCAGCCTGAGACTCACTCCCGGCTATGGCTACACCTTC	CASSLRLTPGYGYTF	NA	TRBV5-4	TRBJ1-2	NA
TGTGCCAGCAGCCAAGGTCACCGCCTAGCTAAGCAGTTCTTC	CASSQGHRLAKQFF	NA	TRBV3-1/TRBV3-2	TRBJ2-1	NA
TGTGCCAGCAGTTACAGGGTCCCCGGGGATGAAGCTTTCTTT	CASSYRVPGDEAFF	NA	TRBV6-5	TRBJ1-1	NA
TGTGCCAGCAGTTACTCGATTTACCGGGGCTATGGCTACACCTTC	CASSYSIYRGYGYTF	NA	TRBV6-6	TRBJ1-2	NA
TGTGCCTGGAGGCCGCGGGACAGCCCCTTTAATGAGCAGTTCTTC	CAWRPRDSPFNEQFF	NA	TRBV30	TRBJ2-1	NA
TGCGCCAGCAGCCAAGAGGTCCCAGATGGCTACACCTTC	CASSQEVPDGYTF	NA	TRBV4-1	TRBJ1-2	NA
TGTGCCACCAGCAGTCCACCCACCGGGACAGGAGAGTATAGCAATCAGCCCCAGCATTTT	CATSSPPTGTGEYSNQPQHF	TRBD1	TRBV15	TRBJ1-5	many
TGTGCCAGCAGTGACCCGGGACTAGATGAAAAACTGTTTTTT	CASSDPGLDEKLFF	NA	TRBV2	TRBJ1-4	once
TGTGCCAGTAGTATAAGGGGACAGGGGGCACGGGTGAACACTGAAGCTTTCTTT	CASSIRGQGARVNTEAFF	TRBD1	TRBV19	TRBJ1-1	NA
TGTGCCAGCACCCAGACTGCTTTTAATGAAAAACTGTTTTTT	CASTQTAFNEKLFF	NA	TRBV6-5	TRBJ1-4	NA
TGTGCCATCAGTGAGAGATCAGCGAGCAATCAGCCCCAGCATTTT	CAISERSASNQPQHF	NA	TRBV10-3	TRBJ1-5	NA
TGTGCCAGCTCACCGAATAGACTAGCGGGGTCGGGGGATGAGCAGTTCTTC	CASSPNRLAGSGDEQFF	TRBD2	TRBV18	TRBJ2-1	once
TGTGCCAGCAGGGGAGGGGCCCTTCTATCTGCTTTCTTT	CASRGGALLSAFF	NA	TRBV28	TRBJ1-1	NA
TGTGCCACCACGCGACAGGGGGCCCCAGAGACCCAGTACTTC	CATTRQGAPETQYF	TRBD1	TRBV10-3	TRBJ2-5	few
TGTGCCAGCAGCCAAGGGGCGGGGGAGAAAGAGACCCAGTACTTC	CASSQGAGEKETQYF	TRBD2	TRBV3-1/TRBV3-2	TRBJ2-5	NA
TGTGCCAGCAGTTCCCCGGGGGATAATTCACCCCTCCACTTT	CASSSPGDNSPLHF	NA	TRBV28	TRBJ1-6	NA
TGCAGACTAGGGGGCCGGAACTATGGCTACACCTTC	CRLGGRNYGYTF	TRBD1	TRBV29-1	TRBJ1-2	NA
TGTGCCAGCAGACAAAGACAGGGGACCTATGGCTACACCTTC	CASRQRQGTYGYTF	TRBD1	TRBV6-5	TRBJ1-2	NA
TGTGCTAGTGGTTTGATTTTCTATGAGCAGTTCTTC	CASGLIFYEQFF	NA	TRBV12-5	TRBJ2-1	NA
TGTGCCAGCAGTTTTGGAGATATGGCGACCTTGAACACTGAAGCTTTCTTT	CASSFGDMATLNTEAFF	NA	TRBV28	TRBJ1-1	NA
TGTGCCAGCAGTATGACGGGGAACTCCTACAATGAGCAGTTCTTC	CASSMTGNSYNEQFF	NA	TRBV5-5	TRBJ2-1	NA
TGCGCCAGCAGCTTGGAAGGGAGGGGGGACACTGAAGCTTTCTTT	CASSLEGRGDTEAFF	NA	TRBV5-1	TRBJ1-1	NA
TGTGCCAGCAGCCCAGGACTAGCGGGGACGAACTCCTACGAGCAGTACTTC	CASSPGLAGTNSYEQYF	TRBD2	TRBV5-5	TRBJ2-7	once
TGTGCCAGTAGTGGCCTAGGAGGAGCCCTCCACTTT	CASSGLGGALHF	NA	TRBV19	TRBJ1-6	NA
TGTGCCAGCAGTTCAACCGGGACTGGCGAGCAGTTCTTC	CASSSTGTGEQFF	NA	TRBV6-5	TRBJ2-1	NA
TGTGCCAGCAGTTACTCCCAGGGGAAGCAGTACTTC	CASSYSQGKQYF	NA	TRBV6-2/TRBV6-3	TRBJ2-7	NA
TGCGCCAGCAGCCCGAACGGACTAAATGGGGGCTACACCTTC	CASSPNGLNGGYTF	NA	TRBV23-1	TRBJ1-2	NA
TGTGCCAGCGAGGGTAGCGGGAGGCCCCCAGATACGCAGTATTTT	CASEGSGRPPDTQYF	TRBD2	TRBV28	TRBJ2-3	NA
TGCGCCAGCAGCTTTATGTCGGGAGCGTCCTACGAGCAGTACTTC	CASSFMSGASYEQYF	NA	TRBV5-1	TRBJ2-7	NA
TGTGCCAGCAGACGACTGGCGGGGGTCTCCTACGAGCAGTACTTC	CASRRLAGVSYEQYF	TRBD2	TRBV2	TRBJ2-7	NA
TGTGCCAGCAGTGACACGGCAGGGGGAGTAGATACGCAGTATTTT	CASSDTAGGVDTQYF	TRBD1	TRBV6-4	TRBJ2-3	NA
TGTGCCAGCAATACGCAGGGGGCGATATTGGATACGCAGTATTTT	CASNTQGAILDTQYF	TRBD1	TRBV9	TRBJ2-3	NA
TGTGCCAGCAGCTTATTTATCCATGAGCAGTTCTTC	CASSLFIHEQFF	NA	TRBV7-9	TRBJ2-1	few